These T cell receptor beta chains were read from a single sample in a study of CD8+ T cells in alopecia areata. The protocol was immunoSEQ multiplex PCR, while the TCRdb copy is restricted to in-frame clones and leaves out a portion. The sample gives about 130,000 clones, about 50% of which show up once; about 17% is in the top ten. Sequencing used CD8+ T cells sorted from blood, obtained at week 0. These receptors all stem from a human donor with alopecia areata. Both conserved end residues are part of each CDR3. The D gene is left open where the match is weak. For some rows the clone size is stated as once, few or many, or as a class when expanded; others skip it.

>TRBD1|TRBJ2-7|-|TRBV4-1
CASSLDPGTGGYEQYF
TGCGCCAGCAGCCTCGATCCCGGGACAGGGGGCTACGAGCAGTACTTC
>-|TRBJ1-1|-|TRBV30
CAWNPSGSEAFF
TGTGCCTGGAATCCCTCCGGGAGTGAAGCTTTCTTT
>-|TRBJ1-3|-|TRBV15
CATSRVKRENTIYF
TGTGCCACCAGCAGAGTTAAAAGGGAGAACACCATATATTTT
>-|TRBJ2-7|few|TRBV7-9
CASSLPGSYEQYF
TGTGCCAGCAGCTTACCCGGTTCCTACGAGCAGTACTTC
>TRBD1|TRBJ1-5|few|TRBV6-5
CASSRYRGSNQPQHF
TGTGCCAGCAGTCGTTACAGGGGGAGCAATCAGCCCCAGCATTTT
>-|TRBJ2-4|-|TRBV9
CASSGGNDLAKNIQYF
TGTGCCAGCAGCGGGGGGAATGACTTAGCCAAAAACATTCAGTACTTC
>TRBD1|TRBJ2-7|few|TRBV2
CASGQAYEQYF
TGTGCCAGCGGACAGGCCTACGAGCAGTACTTC
>TRBD2|TRBJ2-7|-|TRBV11-2
CASIPGTKSNEQYF
TGTGCCAGCATCCCCGGGACTAAGTCGAACGAGCAGTACTTC
>-|TRBJ1-5|few|TRBV30
CAWSKDTNQPQHF
TGTGCCTGGAGTAAAGACACCAATCAGCCCCAGCATTTT
>TRBD2|TRBJ2-5|-|TRBV10-3
CAIRYGLAEETQYF
TGTGCCATCAGATACGGACTAGCGGAAGAGACCCAGTACTTC
>-|TRBJ2-7|-|TRBV14
CASSQDNGVSYEQYF
TGTGCCAGCAGCCAAGATAACGGGGTTAGTTACGAGCAGTACTTC
>TRBD1|TRBJ2-7|few|TRBV29-1
CSVEDPQFGQAHEQYF
TGCAGCGTTGAAGATCCTCAATTTGGACAGGCCCACGAGCAGTACTTC
>-|TRBJ2-5|few|TRBV29-1
CSVEGGALLQETQYF
TGCAGCGTTGAAGGGGGCGCGTTGCTCCAAGAGACCCAGTACTTC
>TRBD1|TRBJ2-2|-|TRBV5-1
CASSLVDREVGELFF
TGCGCCAGCAGCTTGGTGGACAGGGAGGTCGGGGAGCTGTTTTTT
>-|TRBJ2-2|-|TRBV7-9
CASSSWAGPATGELFF
TGTGCCAGCAGCTCATGGGCAGGGCCAGCGACCGGGGAGCTGTTTTTT
>-|TRBJ2-4|-|TRBV30
CAWSVGDIQYF
TGTGCCTGGAGTGTTGGGGACATTCAGTACTTC
>-|TRBJ2-3|-|TRBV7-6
CASSLGPSADTQYF
TGTGCCAGCAGCTTAGGGCCGTCCGCAGATACGCAGTATTTT
>TRBD2|TRBJ2-5|few|TRBV9
CASSVKSGLAARETQYF
TGTGCCAGCAGCGTAAAAAGTGGACTAGCAGCGCGGGAGACCCAGTACTTC
>-|TRBJ2-2|-|TRBV7-2
CASSPREHTGELFF
TGTGCCAGCAGCCCCCGGGAGCACACCGGGGAGCTGTTTTTT
>TRBD2|TRBJ2-2|-|TRBV6-5
CASSYGGGLGELFF
TGTGCCAGCAGTTACGGCGGGGGGCTCGGGGAGCTGTTTTTT
>TRBD1|TRBJ1-2|-|TRBV5-4
CASTLDRGDYGYTF
TGTGCCAGCACCTTAGACAGGGGTGACTATGGCTACACCTTC
>-|TRBJ2-7|-|TRBV6-5
CASSGVEGAGEQYF
TGTGCCAGCAGTGGAGTGGAGGGGGCTGGAGAGCAGTACTTC
>TRBD1|TRBJ1-1|-|TRBV13
CASRTGQSNTEAFF
TGTGCCAGCAGAACGGGACAGTCGAACACTGAAGCTTTCTTT
>-|TRBJ2-3|-|TRBV29-1
CSVSSARDTQYF
TGCAGCGTTTCTTCGGCCCGGGATACGCAGTATTTT
>-|TRBJ2-3|few|TRBV29-1
CSLLEDSTDTQYF
TGCAGCCTATTGGAGGATAGCACAGATACGCAGTATTTT
>TRBD1|TRBJ1-5|-|TRBV2
CASSVRGPDQPQHF
TGTGCCAGCAGTGTAAGGGGGCCAGATCAGCCCCAGCATTTT
>-|TRBJ1-2|few|TRBV23-1
CASSRASRSRGYTF
TGCGCCAGCAGTCGGGCTAGCAGATCTCGCGGCTACACCTTC
>-|TRBJ2-3|-|TRBV4-3
CASSQVGAQDTQYF
TGCGCCAGCAGCCAAGTGGGGGCCCAAGATACGCAGTATTTT
>-|TRBJ2-7|-|TRBV15
CATSRDRGHEQYF
TGTGCCACCAGCAGAGATCGGGGCCACGAGCAGTACTTC
>TRBD1|TRBJ2-5|-|TRBV4-3
CASSPGDSTQETQYF
TGCGCCAGCAGCCCCGGGGACAGCACCCAAGAGACCCAGTACTTC
>-|TRBJ1-5|once|TRBV4-2
CASSQVVRTDPNQPQHF
TGTGCCAGCAGCCAAGTGGTTAGGACAGATCCAAATCAGCCCCAGCATTTT
>TRBD2|TRBJ2-7|-|TRBV10-3
CAISESRGQRFGLANYEQYF
TGTGCCATCAGTGAGTCGCGGGGACAACGGTTCGGACTAGCGAACTACGAGCAGTACTTC
>TRBD2|TRBJ2-1|-|TRBV4-2
CASSQDLAGGFEQFF
TGTGCCAGCAGCCAAGATCTAGCGGGGGGGTTTGAGCAGTTCTTC
>-|TRBJ1-2|-|TRBV7-9
CASSSDRIEYTF
TGTGCCAGCAGCTCCGACAGGATCGAGTACACCTTC
>-|TRBJ2-4|once|TRBV6-5
CASSYSTIHQYF
TGTGCCAGCAGTTACTCGACTATCCACCAGTACTTC
>-|TRBJ1-2|-|TRBV13
CASSFQGGGYTF
TGTGCCAGCAGCTTCCAGGGTGGTGGCTACACCTTC